The rows below give T cell receptor beta chains drawn from one sample of a study of CD8 T cells in Susac syndrome. Using its own MiXCR run on the immunoSEQ multiplex PCR reads, TCRdb lists one record per CDR3 protein. The sample includes about 280,000 distinct CDR3 sequences, around 84% of them seen just once. What was sequenced was CD8+ T cells from PBMCs. These receptors came from a human donor with multiple sclerosis. Both conserved end residues are part of each CDR3. D genes are given only for firm matches. Part of the rows lack a size; the others show once, few, many or a class for expanded clones.

size	V	J	D	CDR3	DNA
few	TRBV20-1	TRBJ2-7	-	CSASYEQYF	TGCAGTGCTTCCTACGAGCAGTACTTC
-	TRBV20-1	TRBJ2-1	TRBD2	CSARQGTSGSLRYEQFF	TGCAGTGCTAGACAAGGGACTAGCGGGAGTTTAAGGTATGAGCAGTTCTTC
-	TRBV5-1	TRBJ1-1	-	CASTPRWQYHGITEAFF	TGCGCCAGCACCCCCAGGTGGCAGTACCACGGAATTACTGAAGCTTTCTTT
-	TRBV28	TRBJ1-1	-	CASGRTRVGTEAFF	TGTGCCAGCGGTCGGACAAGGGTCGGCACTGAAGCTTTCTTT
-	TRBV7-8	TRBJ2-3	TRBD2	CASSLRGRDTDTQYF	TGTGCCAGCAGCTTACGCGGGAGGGACACAGATACGCAGTATTTT
-	TRBV9	TRBJ2-3	-	CASSVDLDTQYF	TGTGCCAGCAGCGTAGACTTAGATACGCAGTATTTT
few	TRBV5-1	TRBJ2-7	-	CASSTTGYVNEQYF	TGCGCCAGCAGCACCACGGGGTACGTTAACGAGCAGTACTTC
-	TRBV7-9	TRBJ2-1	TRBD2	CASSLPGLAGVPRGNEQFF	TGTGCCAGCAGCTTACCCGGACTAGCGGGAGTCCCGCGGGGCAATGAGCAGTTCTTC
-	TRBV6-5	TRBJ2-1	TRBD2	CASSYSLLAGDRVGNEQFF	TGTGCCAGCAGTTACTCGCTACTAGCGGGAGATCGCGTCGGAAATGAGCAGTTCTTC
-	TRBV3-1	TRBJ2-7	TRBD2	CASSRGLAASYEQYF	TGTGCCAGCAGCCGTGGACTAGCTGCATCCTACGAGCAGTACTTC
-	TRBV6-5	TRBJ2-2	-	CASSYSPGNTGELVF	TGTGCCAGCAGTTACTCTCCCGGAAACACCGGGGAGCTGGTTTTT
-	TRBV27	TRBJ1-1	-	CATKDSLGHTEAFF	TGTGCCACCAAAGATTCGTTAGGGCACACTGAAGCTTTCTTT
-	TRBV7-2	TRBJ2-7	TRBD2	CASSPAGLAGVTTEQYF	TGTGCCAGCAGCCCCGCGGGACTAGCGGGAGTTACGACCGAGCAGTACTTC
once	TRBV7-8	TRBJ2-7	-	CASSLEETLYRYEQYF	TGTGCCAGCAGCTTGGAGGAGACCTTGTATCGCTACGAGCAGTACTTC
-	TRBV19	TRBJ2-3	-	CASSIESDTQYF	TGTGCCAGTAGTATAGAGTCAGATACGCAGTATTTT
-	TRBV28	TRBJ2-2	-	CASGSPHLGPNTGELFF	TGTGCCAGCGGATCTCCCCATCTGGGCCCGAACACCGGGGAGCTGTTTTTT
-	TRBV28	TRBJ2-3	-	CASSSGITSTDTQYF	TGTGCCAGCAGTTCGGGGATTACTAGCACAGATACGCAGTATTTT
few	TRBV27	TRBJ2-3	-	CASTRGDTQYF	TGTGCCAGCACCCGCGGCGATACGCAGTATTTT
-	TRBV5-6	TRBJ1-4	-	CASSTGVREEKLFF	TGTGCCAGCAGCACGGGAGTTCGAGAGGAAAAACTGTTTTTT
-	TRBV20-1	TRBJ1-5	-	CSARDREGTQPQHF	TGCAGTGCTAGAGACCGGGAGGGGACACAGCCCCAGCATTTT
-	TRBV20-1	TRBJ2-3	-	CSAPPGVPLASTDTQYF	TGCAGTGCCCCTCCCGGGGTGCCCCTGGCTAGCACAGATACGCAGTATTTT
-	TRBV2	TRBJ1-1	-	CASSASGGTEAFF	TGTGCCAGCAGTGCGTCCGGAGGCACTGAAGCTTTCTTT
once	TRBV27	TRBJ2-1	-	CASSFWRGGDEQFF	TGTGCCAGCAGTTTCTGGAGGGGTGGGGATGAGCAGTTCTTC
-	TRBV5-8	TRBJ2-3	-	CASTLAGSLADTQYF	TGTGCCAGCACCCTTGCAGGGAGTCTGGCAGATACGCAGTATTTT
-	TRBV27	TRBJ2-7	TRBD1	CASTGQGDYEQYF	TGTGCCAGCACGGGACAGGGGGACTACGAGCAGTACTTC
-	TRBV5-6	TRBJ2-7	-	CASSPSGASYYEQYF	TGTGCCAGCAGCCCCTCCGGGGCTAGCTACTACGAGCAGTACTTC
-	TRBV7-2	TRBJ2-7	-	CASSWLGTGYEQYF	TGTGCCAGCAGCTGGCTGGGGACTGGCTACGAGCAGTACTTC
-	TRBV27	TRBJ2-5	-	CASSFSGAQTQYF	TGTGCCAGCAGTTTCTCCGGGGCTCAGACCCAGTACTTC
-	TRBV7-9	TRBJ2-3	-	CASSLQDPRETDTQYF	TGTGCCAGCAGCTTGCAGGACCCGAGGGAAACAGATACGCAGTATTTT
-	TRBV28	TRBJ2-2	-	CASSEGIFKNTGELFF	TGTGCCAGCAGTGAAGGGATATTCAAAAACACCGGGGAGCTGTTTTTT
-	TRBV15	TRBJ1-1	-	CATSRVVGDTEAFF	TGTGCCACCAGCAGAGTCGTCGGGGACACTGAAGCTTTCTTT
-	TRBV9	TRBJ2-7	TRBD1	CASSPNAGQGTYEQYF	TGTGCCAGCAGCCCGAATGCGGGACAGGGGACCTACGAGCAGTACTTC
-	TRBV12-3/TRBV12-4	TRBJ1-2	-	CASSSEGSGYTF	TGTGCCAGCAGTTCGGAGGGCAGCGGCTACACCTTC
-	TRBV7-9	TRBJ1-2	-	CASSLLKTEVYGYTF	TGTGCCAGCAGCTTATTGAAAACTGAGGTCTATGGCTACACCTTC
few	TRBV7-9	TRBJ2-7	-	CATEDGPYEQYF	TGTGCCACAGAGGACGGTCCCTACGAGCAGTACTTC
once	TRBV6-2/TRBV6-3	TRBJ2-7	-	CASSRRPRGTYEQYF	TGTGCCAGCAGCCGTCGACCCAGGGGTACCTACGAGCAGTACTTC
-	TRBV30	TRBJ2-3	TRBD2	CAWTSGGRTDTQYF	TGTGCCTGGACTTCGGGGGGTAGGACAGATACGCAGTATTTT
-	TRBV30	TRBJ1-1	-	CAWSLPQHRGTEAFF	TGTGCCTGGAGTCTCCCTCAACACCGTGGGACTGAAGCTTTCTTT
few	TRBV7-8	TRBJ1-1	-	CASSLARLSNTEAFF	TGTGCCAGCAGCTTAGCGCGGCTTTCAAACACTGAAGCTTTCTTT
-	TRBV2	TRBJ1-1	-	CASRDLNGGPEAFF	TGTGCCAGCAGAGACCTCAATGGGGGGCCCGAAGCTTTCTTT
-	TRBV6-1	TRBJ2-1	TRBD2	CASSVSGTNNEQFF	TGTGCCAGCAGTGTATCCGGGACTAACAATGAGCAGTTCTTC
-	TRBV6-1	TRBJ1-5	TRBD1	CASGRDRLSNQPQHF	TGTGCCAGCGGGCGGGACAGGTTGAGCAATCAGCCCCAGCATTTT
-	TRBV7-9	TRBJ2-7	-	CASSWGETSSYEQYF	TGTGCCAGCAGCTGGGGCGAGACTAGCTCCTACGAGCAGTACTTC
-	TRBV12-3/TRBV12-4	TRBJ2-7	TRBD1	CASSQRGLASLGEQYF	TGTGCCAGCAGCCAAAGGGGGCTCGCCTCCTTGGGTGAGCAGTACTTC